Listed here is a single T cell receptor beta chain. The antigen remains undetermined. UMIs and sample barcodes were carried by the TCR alpha and TCR beta cDNA libraries that 5'RACE produced using constant-segment primers. TCRdb processed the 5' RACE reads anew with MiXCR; each CDR3 protein has one entry. The sample includes nearly 250,000 distinct CDR3 sequences, roughly 15% of them seen just once. The data derive from a study of T-cell memory formation after mild COVID-19. The study, taken as a whole, reports: Some SARS-CoV-2-responding clones were already detected in memory before infection. Still unconfirmed is whether the second-wave clones peaking on day 37 recognized SARS-CoV-2.

Germline-derived CDR1 and CDR2 are SGHDN and FVKESK. Trimming cost V 1 base and J 4 bases, with 11 bases left between them. CDR3 length: 14 residues. The rearrangement joins TRBV14 to TRBJ2-7, with D perhaps TRBD1 or TRBD2 (6 bases each). Sequencing was performed on PBMCs or a T cell subset sorted from them (not recorded which). The sequence came from an adult woman who had mild COVID-19 (a few samples of this study predate the infection). Cell type and time point are not known. CDR3 sequence: CASSQALGGYEQYF. The DNA of the CDR3 is TGTGCCAGCAGCCAAGCCCTAGGGGGGTACGAGCAGTACTTC.